This T cell receptor (beta chain) originates from a study of cytomegalovirus exposure and HLA in healthy donors. Overall study: Some 85 million unique TCRs from HLA-typed donors were held in an early data release.

This clone was picked up a small number of times. The PCR used 60 Vbeta and 13 Jbeta primers. Generated by immunoSEQ multiplex PCR, the TCRdb table keeps only in-frame clones and is missing some. This sample has about 160,000 clones, with roughly 85% found just once. Among the donors, all were healthy bone marrow donors. The CDR3 has 15 residues. Sequenced material: PBMCs. The chain joins TRBV21-1 to TRBJ2-7; the D call TRBD2 from the table was never checked on the DNA. TRBV21-1 is tagged as a pseudogene. This sequence originates from a man in his forties in good health and CMV-seronegative. The CDR3: CASSKEAGGPYEQYF. The CDR3 DNA reads as TGTGCCAGCAGCAAAGAAGCGGGAGGGCCATACGAGCAGTACTTC.